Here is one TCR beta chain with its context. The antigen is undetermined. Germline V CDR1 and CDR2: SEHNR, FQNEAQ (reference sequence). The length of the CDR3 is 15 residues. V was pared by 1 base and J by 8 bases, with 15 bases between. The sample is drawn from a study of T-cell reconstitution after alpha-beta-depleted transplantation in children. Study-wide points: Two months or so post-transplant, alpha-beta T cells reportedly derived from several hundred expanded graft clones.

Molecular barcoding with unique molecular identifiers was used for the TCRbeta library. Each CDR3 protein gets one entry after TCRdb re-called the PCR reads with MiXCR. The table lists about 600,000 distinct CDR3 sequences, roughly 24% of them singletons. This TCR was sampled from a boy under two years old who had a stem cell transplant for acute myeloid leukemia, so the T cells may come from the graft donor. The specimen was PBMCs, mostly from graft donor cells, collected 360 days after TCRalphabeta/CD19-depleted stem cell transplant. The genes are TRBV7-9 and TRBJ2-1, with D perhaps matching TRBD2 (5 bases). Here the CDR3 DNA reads TGTGCCAGCAGCTTAGTGATAGCGCGAGTCGATGAGCAGTTCTTC. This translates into CASSLVIARVDEQFF.